A selection of T cell receptor beta chains follows, all from one sample in a study of cytomegalovirus exposure and HLA in healthy donors. Measured with immunoSEQ multiplex PCR; TCRdb has only the in-frame clones, and not every one. The sample records roughly 170,000 clones, about 80% being singletons. The sequenced sample consisted of PBMCs. The origin of the receptors is a man aged 25-45 years in good health and CMV-seronegative. CDR3s include the opening cysteine and the closing phenylalanine or tryptophan. The D gene is left open where the match is weak. Clone size appears in some rows only: once, few, many, or a class for an expanded clone.

j_call	clone_size	d_call	v_call	cdr3_nt	cdr3_aa
TRBJ2-1	.	TRBD2	TRBV4-1	TGCGCCAGCAGCCAGGGACTAGAAGGCAATGAGCAGTTCTTC	CASSQGLEGNEQFF
TRBJ2-7	few	TRBD1	TRBV7-8	TGTGCCAGCAGCTCCCGGGACAGGGCCTACGAGCAGTACTTC	CASSSRDRAYEQYF
TRBJ2-4	.	TRBD2	TRBV28	TGTGCCAGCAGTGTGCAGAGCGGGAGTGGGGGGGGTATTCAGTACTTC	CASSVQSGSGGGIQYF
TRBJ2-5	once	.	TRBV10-1	TGCGCCAGCAGTGAGTCCACACTAGAGAGCCAAGAGACCCAGTACTTC	CASSESTLESQETQYF
TRBJ1-4	few	.	TRBV18	TGTGCCAGCCTCACAAAAGGGGGTCCGAATGAAAAACTGTTTTTT	CASLTKGGPNEKLFF
TRBJ2-1	.	TRBD1	TRBV5-1	TGCGCCAGCAGCTCTACCGGGACAGGAGCCTACAATGAGCAGTTCTTC	CASSSTGTGAYNEQFF
TRBJ2-7	once	TRBD2	TRBV27	TGTGCCAGCAGTATCCGACTAGCGGGAGTAGGGGAGCAGTACTTC	CASSIRLAGVGEQYF
TRBJ2-7	.	TRBD2	TRBV10-1	TGCGCCAGCAGTTCAGGACTAGCGGGGGAACGTTACGAGCAGTACTTC	CASSSGLAGERYEQYF
TRBJ1-1	.	.	TRBV10-3	TGTGCCATCAGTGCCGGACAGATGAACACTGAAGCTTTCTTT	CAISAGQMNTEAFF
TRBJ1-1	.	.	TRBV30	TGTGCCTGGAGTGTAGGAGGGGCGGGTACTGAAGCTTTCTTT	CAWSVGGAGTEAFF
TRBJ1-2	.	TRBD1	TRBV30	TGTGCCTGGAGTGGACAGGGAGGCGCCTATGGCTACACCTTC	CAWSGQGGAYGYTF
TRBJ2-7	.	TRBD2	TRBV7-2	TGTGCCAGCACGGGGGGGTCCTCCTACGAGCAGTACTTC	CASTGGSSYEQYF
TRBJ2-1	.	.	TRBV5-1	TGCGCCAGCAGCTGGTCGGGAGTAAATCATTACAATGAGCAGTTCTTC	CASSWSGVNHYNEQFF
TRBJ1-1	.	.	TRBV5-8	TGTGCCAGCAGCTTGGGCAGGGAATGGACTGAAGCTTTCTTT	CASSLGREWTEAFF
TRBJ2-2	.	TRBD2	TRBV7-3	TGTGCCAGCAGCACAATACTAGCGGGCGAGCCCGGGGAGCTGTTTTTT	CASSTILAGEPGELFF
TRBJ2-1	.	.	TRBV5-1	TGCGCCAGCAGCCTAGGTGTCAATGAGCAGTTCTTC	CASSLGVNEQFF
TRBJ1-5	.	.	TRBV12-2	TGTGCAAGTCGCACTAACCCCGAGGACAGGAATCAGCCCCAGCATTTT	CASRTNPEDRNQPQHF
TRBJ1-4	.	TRBD1	TRBV30	TGTGCCTGGAGTACAGGGGTGGGGGCTGCAACTAATGAAAAACTGTTTTTT	CAWSTGVGAATNEKLFF
TRBJ2-7	.	TRBD1	TRBV2	TGTGCCAGCAGTGAGACAGGGGCGCCCTACGAGCAGTACTTC	CASSETGAPYEQYF
TRBJ2-1	.	TRBD2	TRBV7-2	TGTGCCAGCCGGCTAGCGGGGGGTTACAATGAGCAGTTCTTC	CASRLAGGYNEQFF
TRBJ2-2	few	.	TRBV19	TGTGCCAGTAGTATAGATCAAAAGGGGATTTTTGCCGGGGAGCTGTTTTTT	CASSIDQKGIFAGELFF
TRBJ2-2	.	TRBD1	TRBV12-5	TGTGCTAGTGCCTCGGGACAGGCTTTGAACACCGGGGAGCTGTTTTTT	CASASGQALNTGELFF
TRBJ2-1	.	.	TRBV5-1	TGCGCCAGCAGCTGGGCTAATGAGCAGTTCTTC	CASSWANEQFF
TRBJ2-7	.	TRBD1	TRBV5-1	TGCGCCAGCAGCCCGAGACAGGGCGCCTACGAGCAGTACTTC	CASSPRQGAYEQYF
TRBJ1-2	.	.	TRBV4-1	TGCGCCAGCAGCCAAGATGACGCTAGAATCTCTAACTATGGCTACACCTTC	CASSQDDARISNYGYTF
TRBJ1-3	.	.	TRBV7-9	TGTGCCAGCAGCTCCCGACTGAACTCTGGAAACACCATATATTTT	CASSSRLNSGNTIYF
TRBJ2-1	once	TRBD1	TRBV7-2	TGTGCCAGCAGCCCCCGGACAGGGAAGGAGGGGTACAATGAGCAGTTCTTC	CASSPRTGKEGYNEQFF
TRBJ2-7	.	.	TRBV7-9	TGTGCCAGCAGCTCTCCCCGTAGAGGGGGCTCCTACGAGCAGTACTTC	CASSSPRRGGSYEQYF
TRBJ2-2	.	.	TRBV7-3	TGTGCCAGCAGCCCCCTGGGCTACACCGGGGAGCTGTTTTTT	CASSPLGYTGELFF
TRBJ2-7	once	.	TRBV7-2	TGTGCCAGCAGCCCCCAGGGGGGGACTAGAACCTACGAGCAGTACTTC	CASSPQGGTRTYEQYF
TRBJ1-2	.	.	TRBV5-4	TGTGCCAGCAGCTTTCGCGATGGCTACACCTTC	CASSFRDGYTF
TRBJ2-7	.	TRBD1	TRBV9	TGTGCCAGCAGCGTAGGGGAGGGACAGGGGTACGAGCAGTACTTC	CASSVGEGQGYEQYF
TRBJ1-5	.	TRBD1	TRBV28	TGTGCCAGCAGTTTCCCCACAGGGGGCAATCAGCCCCAGCATTTT	CASSFPTGGNQPQHF
TRBJ1-1	few	TRBD1	TRBV7-8	TGTGCCAGCTTGACAGGGCTGAACACTGAAGCTTTCTTT	CASLTGLNTEAFF